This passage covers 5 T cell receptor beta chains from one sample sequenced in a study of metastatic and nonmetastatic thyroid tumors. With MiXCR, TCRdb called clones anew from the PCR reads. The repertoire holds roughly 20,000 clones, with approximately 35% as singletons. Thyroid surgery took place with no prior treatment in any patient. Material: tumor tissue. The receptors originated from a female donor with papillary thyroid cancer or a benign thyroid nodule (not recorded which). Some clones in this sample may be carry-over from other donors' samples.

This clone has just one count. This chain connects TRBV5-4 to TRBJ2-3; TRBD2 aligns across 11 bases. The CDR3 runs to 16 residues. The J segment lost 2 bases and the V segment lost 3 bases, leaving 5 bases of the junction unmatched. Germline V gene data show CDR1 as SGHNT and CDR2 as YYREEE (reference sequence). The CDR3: CASSSGTSGTTDTQYF. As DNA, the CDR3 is TGTGCCAGCAGCTCGGGGACTAGCGGAACCACAGATACGCAGTATTTT.

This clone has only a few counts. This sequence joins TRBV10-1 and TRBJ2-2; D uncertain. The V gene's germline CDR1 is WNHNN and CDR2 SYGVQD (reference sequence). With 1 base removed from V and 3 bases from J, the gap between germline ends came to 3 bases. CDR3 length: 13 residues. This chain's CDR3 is CASSEFDTGELFF. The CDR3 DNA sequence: TGCGCCAGCAGTGAGTTCGACACCGGGGAGCTGTTTTTT.

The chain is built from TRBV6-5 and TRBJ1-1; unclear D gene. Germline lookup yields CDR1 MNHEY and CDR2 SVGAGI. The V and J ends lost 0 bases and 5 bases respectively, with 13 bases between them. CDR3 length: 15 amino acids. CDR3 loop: CASSYSPTGGTEAFF. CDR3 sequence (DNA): TGTGCCAGCAGTTACTCCCCGACGGGTGGGACTGAAGCTTTCTTT.

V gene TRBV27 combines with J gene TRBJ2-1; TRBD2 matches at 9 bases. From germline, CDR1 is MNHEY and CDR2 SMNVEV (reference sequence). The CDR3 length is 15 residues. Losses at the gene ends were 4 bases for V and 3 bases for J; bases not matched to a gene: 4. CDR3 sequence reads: CASSYRSGSYNEQFF. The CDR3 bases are TGTGCCAGCAGTTATCGTAGCGGGAGCTACAATGAGCAGTTCTTC.

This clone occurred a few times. This CDR3 reads CASSQALAERTDTQYF. In nucleotides, the CDR3 is TGCGCCAGCAGCCAAGCTCTAGCGGAGCGCACAGATACGCAGTATTTT. The chain links TRBV4-1 to TRBJ2-3, with 7 bases lining up with TRBD2. J gave up 1 base and V 1 base, and 5 bases lay outside the gene matches. The CDR3 consists of 16 residues. Germline V gives CDR1 MGHRA, CDR2 YSYEKL.